The clone carrying this T cell receptor (beta chain) came up many times. The target antigen is unknown. This entry is derived from a study of T cell repertoires in cytomegalovirus infection. MiXCR was run by TCRdb on the reads, yielding one entry per CDR3 protein. Among around 770,000 distinct CDR3 sequences listed, 25% to 30% were seen once. This TCR was recovered from a human donor in good health (CMV status not recorded). Some clones in this sample may be carry-over from other donors' samples. Material: cultured CD8+ T cells from PBMCs, obtained from culture after CMV antigen stimulation.

CDR3 nucleotides: TGCGCCAGCAGCTTGCGTCGACTACAGGGGCCCACTGAAGCTTTCTTT. This translates into CASSLRRLQGPTEAFF. The rearrangement links TRBV5-1 to TRBJ1-1; 7 bases fit TRBD1. The CDR3 sequence is 16 residues long. The germline V gene encodes CDR1 SGHRS and CDR2 YFSETQ. V trimming: 1 base; J trimming: 4 bases; junction bases outside the gene matches: 10.